A selection of T cell receptor beta chains follows, all from one sample in a study of blood T cell repertoires in COVID-19. The table came from immunoSEQ multiplex PCR; TCRdb's copy has only in-frame clones and leaves some out. The table shows about 160,000 clones, with over 75% occurring only once. The sample consisted of PBMCs or T cells enriched from blood (not recorded which). These receptors were collected from a woman in her thirties or forties with acute COVID-19. Both conserved end residues are part of each CDR3. The D gene is left open where the match is weak. Rows give clone size only sometimes, using once, few, many, or a class for an expanded clone.

v_call	j_call	d_call	clone_size	cdr3_length	cdr3_aa	cdr3_nt
TRBV9	TRBJ2-1	NA	NA	15	CASSVGGPSYNEQFF	TGTGCCAGCAGCGTAGGCGGGCCGTCCTACAATGAGCAGTTCTTC
TRBV6-5	TRBJ2-3	TRBD2	NA	15	CASRLLAGGGDTQYF	TGTGCCAGCAGGCTGCTAGCGGGAGGTGGAGATACGCAGTATTTT
TRBV5-1	TRBJ2-1	TRBD2	NA	16	CASSMTSGFSYNEQFF	TGCGCCAGCAGCATGACTAGCGGGTTCTCCTACAATGAGCAGTTCTTC
TRBV11-3	TRBJ2-3	NA	NA	16	CAEPRGCRLYTDTQYF	TGTGCCGAGCCTAGGGGCTGTCGGCTGTACACAGATACGCAGTATTTT
TRBV7-9	TRBJ1-1	NA	NA	14	CASSSQGLNTEAFF	TGTGCCAGCAGTTCACAGGGTTTGAACACTGAAGCTTTCTTT
TRBV27	TRBJ1-5	TRBD1	many	14	CASSLGQGSQPQHF	TGTGCCAGCAGTTTGGGACAGGGCTCTCAGCCCCAGCATTTT
TRBV25-1	TRBJ2-7	TRBD1	NA	16	CASRPEGTGAFHEQYF	TGTGCCAGCAGGCCCGAAGGGACAGGGGCATTCCACGAGCAGTACTTC
TRBV7-3	TRBJ2-1	TRBD2	NA	14	CASSLASGNYEQFF	TGTGCCAGCAGCTTGGCTAGCGGGAACTATGAGCAGTTCTTC
TRBV5-6	TRBJ1-1	TRBD1	NA	15	CASSSGQGGWTEAFF	TGTGCCAGCAGCTCAGGACAGGGTGGATGGACTGAAGCTTTCTTT
TRBV11-2	TRBJ2-1	TRBD2	once	16	CASSLSFGRAGNEQFF	TGTGCCAGCAGCTTAAGTTTCGGGAGGGCGGGCAATGAGCAGTTCTTC
TRBV7-8	TRBJ2-1	NA	NA	13	CASSLEYNNEQFF	TGTGCCAGCAGCTTAGAGTACAACAATGAGCAGTTCTTC
TRBV5-6	TRBJ2-1	NA	NA	17	CASGAHYSYSSYNEQFF	TGTGCCAGCGGAGCTCATTATTCTTATAGCTCCTACAATGAGCAGTTCTTC
TRBV9	TRBJ1-3	TRBD1	NA	15	CASSGTGGSGNTIYF	TGTGCCAGCAGCGGAACAGGGGGCTCTGGAAACACCATATATTTT
TRBV18	TRBJ1-2	NA	NA	16	CASSPPSGTNFYGYTF	TGTGCCAGCTCCCCACCATCGGGGACAAACTTCTATGGCTACACCTTC
TRBV5-1	TRBJ1-1	NA	NA	15	CASSLFGSGNTEAFF	TGCGCCAGCAGCTTGTTTGGGAGCGGGAACACTGAAGCTTTCTTT
TRBV9	TRBJ1-2	NA	NA	15	CASSEISSTGMGYTF	TGTGCCAGCAGCGAGATTTCATCAACAGGGATGGGCTACACCTTC
TRBV10-3	TRBJ1-1	TRBD1	NA	17	CAISESGQMIMNTEAFF	TGTGCCATCAGTGAATCGGGACAGATGATAATGAACACTGAAGCTTTCTTT
TRBV5-1	TRBJ2-5	TRBD1	few	15	CASSSSGQGQETQYF	TGCGCCAGCAGCTCTTCTGGACAGGGGCAAGAGACCCAGTACTTC
TRBV7-3	TRBJ1-6	NA	few	14	CASSEQGKASPLHF	TGTGCCAGCAGCGAGCAGGGAAAAGCATCACCCCTCCACTTT
TRBV7-3	TRBJ2-1	TRBD2	NA	15	CASSPSGGRADEQFF	TGTGCCAGCAGCCCAAGCGGCGGGAGGGCCGATGAGCAGTTCTTC
TRBV6-6	TRBJ1-2	NA	NA	15	CASSPGGAPNYGYTF	TGTGCCAGCAGTCCCGGGGGGGCGCCTAACTATGGCTACACCTTC
TRBV5-5	TRBJ1-5	NA	NA	14	CASSLQGRNQPQHF	TGTGCCAGCAGCTTACAGGGTCGGAATCAGCCCCAGCATTTT
TRBV7-2	TRBJ1-2	NA	NA	16	CASSSQGPGINYGYTF	TGTGCCAGCAGCTCTCAGGGGCCCGGTATTAACTATGGCTACACCTTC
TRBV4-1	TRBJ2-1	NA	NA	15	CASSRTSSSYNEQFF	TGCGCCAGCAGCCGGACTTCGAGCTCCTACAATGAGCAGTTCTTC
TRBV28	TRBJ1-3	NA	NA	14	CASEPGAPRNTIYF	TGTGCCAGCGAACCAGGGGCCCCGAGAAACACCATATATTTT
TRBV19	TRBJ2-7	NA	few	14	CASSSGGGIYEQYF	TGTGCCAGTAGTTCCGGCGGCGGTATATACGAGCAGTACTTC
TRBV4-2	TRBJ2-7	NA	NA	15	CASSQDWRGNYEQYF	TGTGCCAGCAGCCAAGATTGGAGAGGGAACTACGAGCAGTACTTC
TRBV6-5	TRBJ2-7	NA	NA	14	CASTRGSESYEQYF	TGTGCCAGCACCCGAGGGAGTGAATCCTACGAGCAGTACTTC
TRBV19	TRBJ2-3	TRBD2	few	16	CASSTLLGGITDTQYF	TGTGCCAGTAGTACCCTCCTGGGAGGGATCACAGATACGCAGTATTTT
TRBV29-1	TRBJ1-1	NA	NA	11	CSGSGRTEAFF	TGCAGCGGATCAGGGAGGACTGAAGCTTTCTTT
TRBV11-2	TRBJ2-7	TRBD1	NA	16	CASSPRGQADGGEQYF	TGTGCCAGCAGCCCACGGGGACAGGCAGATGGGGGCGAGCAGTACTTC
TRBV27	TRBJ2-7	NA	NA	13	CASSPLDTYEQYF	TGTGCCAGCAGTCCCCTCGACACATACGAGCAGTACTTC
TRBV30	TRBJ1-2	NA	NA	14	CACSIEGPSGGYTF	TGTGCCTGTTCTATTGAGGGCCCCTCGGGAGGCTACACCTTC
TRBV7-2	TRBJ2-1	TRBD2	few	18	CASSLLSGTTSGYNEQFF	TGTGCCAGCAGCTTACTATCCGGGACTACCTCAGGGTACAATGAGCAGTTCTTC